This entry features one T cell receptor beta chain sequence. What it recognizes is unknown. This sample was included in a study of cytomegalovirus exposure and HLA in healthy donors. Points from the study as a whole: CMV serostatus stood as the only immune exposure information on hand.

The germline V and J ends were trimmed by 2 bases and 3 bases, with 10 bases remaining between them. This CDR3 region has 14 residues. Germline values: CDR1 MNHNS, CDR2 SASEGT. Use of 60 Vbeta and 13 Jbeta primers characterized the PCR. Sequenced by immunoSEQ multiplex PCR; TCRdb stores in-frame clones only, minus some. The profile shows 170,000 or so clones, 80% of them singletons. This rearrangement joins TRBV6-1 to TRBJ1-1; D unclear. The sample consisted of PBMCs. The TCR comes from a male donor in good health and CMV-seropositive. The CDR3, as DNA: TGTGCCAGCAGTGAACAGTGGTCAGACACTGAAGCTTTCTTT. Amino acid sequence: CASSEQWSDTEAFF.